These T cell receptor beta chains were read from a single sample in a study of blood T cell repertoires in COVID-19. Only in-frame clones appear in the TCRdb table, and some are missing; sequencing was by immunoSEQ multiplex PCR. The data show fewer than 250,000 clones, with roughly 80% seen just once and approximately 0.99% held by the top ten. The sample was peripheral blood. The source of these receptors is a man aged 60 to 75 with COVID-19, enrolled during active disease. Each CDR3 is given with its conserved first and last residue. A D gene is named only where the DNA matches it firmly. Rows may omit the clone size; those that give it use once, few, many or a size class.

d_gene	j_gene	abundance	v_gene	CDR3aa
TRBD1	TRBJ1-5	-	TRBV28	CASSYALGQGGDQPQHF
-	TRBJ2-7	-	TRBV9	CASSVTGYEQYF
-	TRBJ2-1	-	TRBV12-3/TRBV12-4	CASSYSSYNEQFF
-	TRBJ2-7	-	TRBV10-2	CASSESAEQYF
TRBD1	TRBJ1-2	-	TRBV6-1	CASSESQGTGMVAGYTF
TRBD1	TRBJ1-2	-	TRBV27	CASSPDRVANYGYTF
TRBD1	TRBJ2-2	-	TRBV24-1	CATSDIHRDRNTGELFF
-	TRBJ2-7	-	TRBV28	CASSESSSYEQYF
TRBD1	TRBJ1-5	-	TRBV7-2	CASSFAGTGGQPQHF
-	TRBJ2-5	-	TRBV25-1	CASSEYSLGETQYF
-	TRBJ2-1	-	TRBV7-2	CASSPPGGRNEQFF
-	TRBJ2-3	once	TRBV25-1	CASSLGASTDTQYF
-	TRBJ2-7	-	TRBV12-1	CASSPGTDISNYEQYF